The rows below give T cell receptor beta chains drawn from one sample of a study of control samples from healthy donors and cancer patients. The method was immunoSEQ multiplex PCR; TCRdb's version includes in-frame clones alone and lacks a portion of them. This table has under 80,000 clones, around 95% appearing once. Sequencing used blood. The receptors shown here come from a woman between 40 and 55 years old in good health. Each CDR3 is given with its conserved first and last residue. The order of the fields is clone size, D gene, V gene, J gene, CDR3 protein, CDR3 DNA. A D gene is named only where the DNA matches it firmly. Size tells how often a clone was seen (once, few, many) or the class of an expanded clone, and some rows leave it out.

clone size: .
D gene: TRBD2
V gene: TRBV19
J gene: TRBJ2-2
CDR3 protein: CASSRASGANTGELFF
CDR3 DNA: TGTGCCAGTAGTAGGGCTAGCGGGGCGAACACCGGGGAGCTGTTTTTT

clone size: .
D gene: TRBD1
V gene: TRBV11-1
J gene: TRBJ1-1
CDR3 protein: CASSTTGGRAFF
CDR3 DNA: TGTGCCAGCAGCACAACAGGGGGCAGAGCTTTCTTT

clone size: .
D gene: .
V gene: TRBV4-3
J gene: TRBJ1-1
CDR3 protein: CASSQLGGNTEAFF
CDR3 DNA: TGCGCCAGCAGCCAGCTCGGGGGGAACACTGAAGCTTTCTTT

clone size: .
D gene: TRBD1
V gene: TRBV25-1
J gene: TRBJ1-2
CDR3 protein: CASSEPTGPYGYTF
CDR3 DNA: TGTGCCAGCAGTGAGCCGACAGGGCCCTATGGCTACACCTTC

clone size: once
D gene: .
V gene: TRBV11-2
J gene: TRBJ2-7
CDR3 protein: CASSWTPSHEQYF
CDR3 DNA: TGTGCCAGCAGCTGGACGCCGAGCCACGAGCAGTACTTC

clone size: .
D gene: TRBD1
V gene: TRBV7-8
J gene: TRBJ2-7
CDR3 protein: CASSLVSRDSPFTYSYEQYF
CDR3 DNA: TGTGCCAGCAGCTTAGTTAGTCGGGACAGTCCCTTCACTTACTCCTACGAGCAGTACTTC

clone size: once
D gene: .
V gene: TRBV2
J gene: TRBJ2-7
CDR3 protein: CASRDEGRRHSYEQYF
CDR3 DNA: TGTGCCAGCAGAGACGAGGGACGGAGACACTCCTACGAGCAGTACTTC

clone size: .
D gene: TRBD1
V gene: TRBV18
J gene: TRBJ2-5
CDR3 protein: CASSPGPGGRETQYF
CDR3 DNA: TGTGCCAGCTCACCAGGTCCAGGGGGCCGGGAGACCCAGTACTTC

clone size: .
D gene: .
V gene: TRBV5-1
J gene: TRBJ1-5
CDR3 protein: CASSPQGNHNQPQHF
CDR3 DNA: TGCGCCAGCAGCCCGCAGGGGAACCACAATCAGCCCCAGCATTTT

clone size: .
D gene: TRBD1
V gene: TRBV7-9
J gene: TRBJ1-1
CDR3 protein: CASSLGGQGTEAFF
CDR3 DNA: TGTGCCAGCAGCTTAGGGGGACAGGGCACTGAAGCTTTCTTT

clone size: .
D gene: .
V gene: TRBV6-2/TRBV6-3
J gene: TRBJ2-1
CDR3 protein: CASSYSGANEQFF
CDR3 DNA: TGTGCCAGCAGTTACTCGGGGGCGAATGAGCAGTTCTTC

clone size: once
D gene: .
V gene: TRBV4-3
J gene: TRBJ1-1
CDR3 protein: CASSQDTWSNTEAFF
CDR3 DNA: TGCGCCAGCAGCCAAGACACTTGGTCGAACACTGAAGCTTTCTTT

clone size: .
D gene: TRBD1
V gene: TRBV19
J gene: TRBJ1-5
CDR3 protein: CASSIFWTGGGQPQHF
CDR3 DNA: TGTGCCAGTAGTATCTTTTGGACAGGGGGCGGGCAGCCCCAGCATTTT

clone size: .
D gene: .
V gene: TRBV3-1/TRBV3-2
J gene: TRBJ1-6
CDR3 protein: CASNTGSNSPLHF
CDR3 DNA: TGTGCCAGCAACACTGGGAGCAATTCACCCCTCCACTTT

clone size: .
D gene: .
V gene: TRBV7-9
J gene: TRBJ1-1
CDR3 protein: CASSFVTGHTEAFF
CDR3 DNA: TGTGCCAGCAGCTTTGTAACAGGGCACACTGAAGCTTTCTTT

clone size: .
D gene: .
V gene: TRBV19
J gene: TRBJ2-3
CDR3 protein: CASSTSDSDRGNTQYF
CDR3 DNA: TGTGCCAGTAGTACCTCCGATTCAGACCGGGGGAATACGCAGTATTTT

clone size: .
D gene: .
V gene: TRBV27
J gene: TRBJ1-5
CDR3 protein: CASKPDRWSNQPQHF
CDR3 DNA: TGTGCCAGCAAGCCCGACAGGTGGTCTAATCAGCCCCAGCATTTT

clone size: .
D gene: TRBD1
V gene: TRBV12-3/TRBV12-4
J gene: TRBJ1-5
CDR3 protein: CASRTGAGQPQHF
CDR3 DNA: TGTGCCAGCAGAACAGGGGCGGGTCAGCCCCAGCATTTT

clone size: .
D gene: .
V gene: TRBV7-2
J gene: TRBJ1-1
CDR3 protein: CASSLVGLKAFF
CDR3 DNA: TGTGCCAGCAGCTTAGTAGGACTCAAAGCTTTCTTT

clone size: .
D gene: .
V gene: TRBV19
J gene: TRBJ2-7
CDR3 protein: CASSMQLTYEQYF
CDR3 DNA: TGTGCCAGTAGTATGCAGTTGACCTACGAGCAGTACTTC

clone size: .
D gene: .
V gene: TRBV3-1/TRBV3-2
J gene: TRBJ2-3
CDR3 protein: CASSQTSSTDTQYF
CDR3 DNA: TGTGCCAGCAGCCAAACCTCCAGCACAGATACGCAGTATTTT

clone size: .
D gene: .
V gene: TRBV27
J gene: TRBJ1-2
CDR3 protein: CASSFWQGGGYTF
CDR3 DNA: TGTGCCAGCAGTTTCTGGCAGGGCGGTGGCTACACCTTC

clone size: .
D gene: .
V gene: TRBV6-5
J gene: TRBJ1-2
CDR3 protein: CASSFGLGVYGYTF
CDR3 DNA: TGTGCCAGCAGTTTTGGACTCGGGGTTTATGGCTACACCTTC

clone size: .
D gene: .
V gene: TRBV27
J gene: TRBJ1-4
CDR3 protein: CASSLSGVNEKLFF
CDR3 DNA: TGTGCCAGCAGTTTATCAGGGGTCAATGAAAAACTGTTTTTT

clone size: once
D gene: TRBD1
V gene: TRBV7-6
J gene: TRBJ2-2
CDR3 protein: CASSLALRDRGSGELFF
CDR3 DNA: TGTGCCAGCAGCTTAGCGCTCCGGGACAGGGGGTCCGGGGAGCTGTTTTTT

clone size: .
D gene: .
V gene: TRBV7-9
J gene: TRBJ2-1
CDR3 protein: CASSAGTPVLNEQFF
CDR3 DNA: TGTGCCAGCAGCGCTGGGACACCAGTTCTTAATGAGCAGTTCTTC

clone size: .
D gene: TRBD1
V gene: TRBV19
J gene: TRBJ1-5
CDR3 protein: CASSRTGDQPQHF
CDR3 DNA: TGTGCCAGTTCTCGGACAGGCGATCAGCCCCAGCATTTT

clone size: .
D gene: .
V gene: TRBV11-2
J gene: TRBJ2-1
CDR3 protein: CASSPDYVREQFF
CDR3 DNA: TGTGCCAGCAGCCCGGACTATGTTCGTGAGCAGTTCTTC

clone size: .
D gene: TRBD1
V gene: TRBV28
J gene: TRBJ2-2
CDR3 protein: CASSHRTGVNTGELFF
CDR3 DNA: TGTGCCAGCAGTCACCGGACAGGGGTTAACACCGGGGAGCTGTTTTTT